Following are 20 T cell receptor beta chains from one sample sequenced in a study of cytotoxic CD8 clonotypes in ibrutinib-treated CLL. Clones were read by immunoSEQ multiplex PCR, and TCRdb kept only the in-frame ones, dropping some. The sample consists of some 170,000 clones, 70% to 90% of them appearing once. The specimen comprised PBMCs, sampled at disease progression, from a patient treated with ibrutinib. These receptors came from a human donor with chronic lymphocytic leukemia.

The V gene is TRBV2, the J gene TRBJ1-2, with a tentative D call TRBD1 (5 bases). Germline V CDR1 and CDR2: SNHLY, FYNNEI. The CDR3 runs to 13 residues. Between the trimmed V and J ends, which lost 7 bases and 2 bases, there was a span of 11 bases. CDR3 bases: TGTGCCAGCATACCTCGGGGGAACTATGGCTACACCTTC. It yields the protein CASIPRGNYGYTF. The full variable domain, in which reference TRBV2 and TRBJ1-2 provide the parts outside the CDR3, is EPEVTQTPSHQVTQMGQEVILRCVPISNHLYFYWYRQILGQKVEFLVSFYNNEISEKSEIFDDQFSVERPDGSNFTLKIRSTKLEDSAMYFCASIPRGNYGYTFGSGTRLTVV.

The J gene is TRBJ1-4, the V gene TRBV6-6, with TRBD1 matching 8 bases. Germline-derived CDR1 and CDR2 are MNHNY and SVGAGI (reference sequence). The CDR3 loop spans 14 amino acids. V lost 6 bases to trimming and J lost 10 bases; unmatched junction nucleotides: 10. DNA for the CDR3: TGTGCCAGCAGACTTCAGGGGGCGCTCGGAAAACTGTTTTTT. Its translation: CASRLQGALGKLFF.

Remarks on this clone: This sample includes further DNA sequences coding for the same CDR3. The J gene is TRBJ2-1, the V gene TRBV7-3; D is unclear. The V gene lost 5 bases and the J gene lost 0 bases, with 8 bases spanning the gap. Germline CDR1 SGHTA, CDR2 FQGTGA. The CDR3 consists of 14 residues. This chain's CDR3 is CASSPGSSYNEQFF. CDR3 nucleotide sequence: TGTGCCAGCAGCCCTGGATCCTCCTACAATGAGCAGTTCTTC.

The CDR3 DNA follows: TGTGCCAGCAGTCTGGGACCCAGCAATCAGCCCCAGCATTTT. Translating it yields CASSLGPSNQPQHF. J is TRBJ1-5 and V is TRBV2; TRBD1 is a possible D gene (5 bases). V gave up 5 bases and J gave up 1 base, with 9 bases separating them. The CDR3 loop spans 14 amino acids. Germline loops: CDR1 SNHLY, CDR2 FYNNEI. Full variable domain (rest looked up from reference TRBV2 and TRBJ1-5): EPEVTQTPSHQVTQMGQEVILRCVPISNHLYFYWYRQILGQKVEFLVSFYNNEISEKSEIFDDQFSVERPDGSNFTLKIRSTKLEDSAMYFCASSLGPSNQPQHFGDGTRLSIL.

The chain couples TRBV27 to TRBJ2-5; 10 positions agree with TRBD2. The CDR3 loop spans 16 amino acids. The germline V gene encodes CDR1 MNHEY and CDR2 SMNVEV (reference sequence). V was pared by 2 bases and J by 5 bases, with 8 bases of the junction left unmatched. Here the CDR3 DNA reads TGTGCCAGCAGTTTAGAAAGCGGGAGGGCCGTGGAGACCCAGTACTTC. Its protein is CASSLESGRAVETQYF.

V and J are TRBV19 and TRBJ2-3, with D hard to call. The V end was cut by 3 bases, the J end by 8 bases, with 9 bases between. This CDR3 has 12 residues. Germline assignment: CDR1 LNHDA and CDR2 SQIVND (reference sequence). CDR3 sequence reads: CASSISVGTQYF. DNA for the CDR3: TGTGCCAGTAGTATTTCTGTTGGTACGCAGTATTTT.

The chain links TRBV7-2 to TRBJ2-5, with unresolved D. Trimming removed 3 bases at V and 1 base at J, with 9 bases between. This CDR3 spans 14 amino acids. Germline V gene lookup returns CDR1 SGHTA and CDR2 FQGNSA. The CDR3 DNA sequence: TGTGCCAGCAGCTTTGGACGGACCCAAGAGACCCAGTACTTC. This encodes CASSFGRTQETQYF.

V gene TRBV2 combines with J gene TRBJ1-2; D remains ambiguous. Trimming took 2 bases from V and 6 from J, leaving 13 bases between them. Germline CDR1 and CDR2: SNHLY and FYNNEI. The CDR3 runs to 14 residues. This chain's CDR3 is CASSELQGPNGYTF. In nucleotides, the CDR3 is TGTGCCAGCAGTGAATTGCAAGGGCCAAATGGCTACACCTTC.

This chain joins TRBV29-1 and TRBJ2-1; the match to TRBD2 covers 14 bases. Germline CDR1 SQVTM, CDR2 ANQGSEA. This CDR3 is built from 15 residues. This chain's CDR3 is CSFGTSGRVAIRQFF. In nucleotides, the CDR3 is TGCTCTTTCGGGACTAGCGGGAGAGTGGCGATACGGCAGTTCTTC.

The chain combines TRBV18 with TRBJ2-5; 8 bases agree with TRBD2. Trimming took 3 bases from V and 5 from J; bases not matched to a gene: 8. Germline CDR1 and CDR2: KGHSH and LQKENI. This CDR3 region has 15 residues. The CDR3 loop reads CASSPPAGVGETQYF. CDR3 bases: TGTGCCAGCTCACCTCCAGCGGGAGTAGGGGAGACCCAGTACTTC.

J is TRBJ2-3 and V is TRBV7-2; D uncertain. CDR1 SGHTA and CDR2 FQGNSA come from the germline V gene. There are 13 residues in the CDR3. Trimming pared 1 base from V and 6 bases from J, leaving 8 bases between. In nucleotides, the CDR3 is TGTGCCAGCAGCTTAGGATTGAGCGATACGCAGTATTTT. Residues: CASSLGLSDTQYF.

The chain has TRBV10-2 and TRBJ2-1, with D possibly being TRBD1 or TRBD2 (5 bases each). The V gene lost 7 bases and the J gene lost 8 bases, with 15 bases spanning the gap. CDR3 length: 13 amino acids. Germline V gene data show CDR1 as WSHSY and CDR2 as SAAADI. CDR3: CASKGTLADEQFF. The CDR3 bases are TGCGCCAGCAAGGGGACCCTGGCCGATGAGCAGTTCTTC.

V and J are TRBV19 and TRBJ2-7, with 7 bases aligning to TRBD1. Germline trimming cut 6 bases from V and 2 bases from J; bases unmatched to any gene: 10. This CDR3 has 15 residues. From germline, CDR1 is LNHDA and CDR2 SQIVND (reference sequence). For the CDR3, the DNA is TGTGCCAGTAGCTCTGACAGGGTGTTTCCCTACGAGCAGTACTTC. It specifies CASSSDRVFPYEQYF.

This sequence joins TRBV27 and TRBJ1-2; 8 nucleotides align to TRBD1. CDR3 length: 15 residues. Germline V gene data show CDR1 as MNHEY and CDR2 as SMNVEV (reference sequence). V dropped 4 bases and J dropped 4; count of bases not matched to a gene: 8. CDR3 residues: CASSSRDRKVYGYTF. The DNA for the CDR3 is TGTGCCAGCAGTTCCCGGGACAGGAAGGTCTATGGCTACACCTTC.

The table lists this clone with a few counts. The genes are TRBV5-1 and TRBJ2-1; 11 nucleotides align to TRBD1. CDR1 and CDR2 from the germline V gene are SGHRS and YFSETQ. This CDR3 comprises 19 residues. Losses at the gene ends were 0 bases for V and 2 bases for J; bases not matched to a gene: 10. This chain's CDR3 is CASSLEGQGGSATYNEQFF. In DNA form, the CDR3 reads TGCGCCAGCAGCTTGGAGGGACAGGGGGGTTCGGCTACCTACAATGAGCAGTTCTTC.

V and J are TRBV7-2 and TRBJ2-7, with 12 bases identical to TRBD2. J was trimmed by 0 bases and V by 2 bases; bases with no gene match: 11. The CDR3 length is 19 residues. From germline, CDR1 is SGHTA and CDR2 FQGNSA. CDR3 DNA sequence: TGTGCCAGCAGCTTACAGTCCGGTAGGACTAGCGGGACCTCCTACGAGCAGTACTTC. Amino acid sequence: CASSLQSGRTSGTSYEQYF.

In its sample, this clone was seen once. The chain carries TRBV9 and TRBJ1-1, with D maybe TRBD1 (5 bases). CDR3 length: 14 amino acids. Germline V gives CDR1 SGDLS, CDR2 YYNGEE. The V and J ends lost 0 bases and 4 bases respectively, with 10 bases between them. CDR3 loop: CASSVVSGLTEAFF. The CDR3 nucleotides read TGTGCCAGCAGCGTAGTTTCAGGGCTCACTGAAGCTTTCTTT.

The chain links TRBV6-1 to TRBJ2-1; D is undetermined. V was cut by 6 bases and J by 4 bases, with 13 bases left in between. Germline V gives CDR1 MNHNS, CDR2 SASEGT. The CDR3 covers 14 residues. DNA of the CDR3: TGTGCCAGCAGCCTTGCGTCACATTACAATGAGCAGTTCTTC. It codes for CASSLASHYNEQFF.

V and J are TRBV5-1 and TRBJ2-2; TRBD2 is a possible D gene (5 bases). Trimming shortened V by 1 base and J by 6 bases, and 16 bases separated the two germline ends. CDR1 and CDR2 (germline): SGHRS, YFSETQ. This CDR3 comprises 16 residues. The CDR3 reads CASSLNAGLRAGELFF. The CDR3 nucleotides are TGCGCCAGCAGCTTGAACGCGGGTCTGAGAGCCGGGGAGCTGTTTTTT.

The chain couples TRBV5-1 to TRBJ2-1, with 13 bases matching TRBD2. Germline CDR1 SGHRS, CDR2 YFSETQ. Unmatched junction bases numbered 2, after V lost 4 bases and J lost 4 bases. This CDR3 contains 15 residues. The CDR3 DNA reads TGCGCCAGCAGCCCGACTAGCGGGAGGTACAATGAGCAGTTCTTC. It yields the protein CASSPTSGRYNEQFF.